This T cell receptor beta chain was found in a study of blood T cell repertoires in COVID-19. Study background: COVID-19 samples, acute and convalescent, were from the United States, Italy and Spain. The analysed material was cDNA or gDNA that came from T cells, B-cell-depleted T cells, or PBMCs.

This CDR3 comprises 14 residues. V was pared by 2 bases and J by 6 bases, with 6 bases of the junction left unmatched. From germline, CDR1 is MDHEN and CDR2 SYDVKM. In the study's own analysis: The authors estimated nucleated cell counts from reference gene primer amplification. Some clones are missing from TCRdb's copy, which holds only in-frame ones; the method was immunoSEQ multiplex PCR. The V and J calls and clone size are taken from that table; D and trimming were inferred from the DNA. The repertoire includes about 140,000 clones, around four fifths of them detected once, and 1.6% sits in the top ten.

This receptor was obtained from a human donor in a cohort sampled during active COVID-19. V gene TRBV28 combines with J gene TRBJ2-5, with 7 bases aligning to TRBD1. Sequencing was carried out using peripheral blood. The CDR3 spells CASSLTGVGKTQYF. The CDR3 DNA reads TGTGCCAGCAGTTTAACAGGGGTCGGAAAGACCCAGTACTTC. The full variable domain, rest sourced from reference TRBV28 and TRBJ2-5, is DVKVTQSSRYLVKRTGEKVFLECVQDMDHENMFWYRQDPGLGLRLIYFSYDVKMKEKGDIPEGYSVSREKKERFSLILESASTNQTSMYLCASSLTGVGKTQYFGPGTRLLVL.